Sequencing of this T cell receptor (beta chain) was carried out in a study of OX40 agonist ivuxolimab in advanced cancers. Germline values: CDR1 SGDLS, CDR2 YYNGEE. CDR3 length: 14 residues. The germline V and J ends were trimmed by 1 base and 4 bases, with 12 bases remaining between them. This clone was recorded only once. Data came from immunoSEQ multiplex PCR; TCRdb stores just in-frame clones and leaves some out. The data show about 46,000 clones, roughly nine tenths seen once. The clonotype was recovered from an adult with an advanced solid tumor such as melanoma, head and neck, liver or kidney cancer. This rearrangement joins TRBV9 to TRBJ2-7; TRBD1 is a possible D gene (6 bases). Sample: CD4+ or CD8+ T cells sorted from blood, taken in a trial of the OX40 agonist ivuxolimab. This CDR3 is CASSVNTGTYEQYF. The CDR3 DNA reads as TGTGCCAGCAGCGTAAACACAGGGACATACGAGCAGTACTTC.